This T cell receptor (beta chain) was captured in a study of blood T cell repertoires in COVID-19. As for the study in general: Sources were T cells, B-cell-depleted T cells, or PBMCs; the material itself was cDNA or gDNA.

The authors' processing: Reference gene primers were amplified, and this amplification served to estimate nucleated cell counts. TCRdb keeps only in-frame clones here, not all; method: immunoSEQ multiplex PCR. The V and J calls and clone size were taken over from that table, and D and trimming were inferred from the DNA. Counted here are about 130,000 clones, about 70% occurring once; the ten biggest clones make up 5.5%. The CDR3 extends over 13 amino acids. Looked up from germline, CDR1 is KGHSH and CDR2 is LQKENI. The ends were cut back, 3 bases at V and 5 bases at J, with 10 bases in the middle. Input material: peripheral blood. The TCR was taken from a man aged 60 to 75 with acute or convalescent COVID-19. The chain has TRBV18 and TRBJ1-2, with unresolved D. CDR3 protein: CASSPGGGYGYTF. As DNA, the CDR3 is TGTGCCAGCTCACCGGGTGGAGGGTATGGCTACACCTTC. Together with reference TRBV18 and TRBJ1-2, the CDR3 gives the full variable domain: NAGVMQNPRHLVRRRGQEARLRCSPMKGHSHVYWYRQLPEEGLKFMVYLQKENIIDESGMPKERFSAEFPKEGPSILRIQQVVRGDSAAYFCASSPGGGYGYTFGSGTRLTVV.